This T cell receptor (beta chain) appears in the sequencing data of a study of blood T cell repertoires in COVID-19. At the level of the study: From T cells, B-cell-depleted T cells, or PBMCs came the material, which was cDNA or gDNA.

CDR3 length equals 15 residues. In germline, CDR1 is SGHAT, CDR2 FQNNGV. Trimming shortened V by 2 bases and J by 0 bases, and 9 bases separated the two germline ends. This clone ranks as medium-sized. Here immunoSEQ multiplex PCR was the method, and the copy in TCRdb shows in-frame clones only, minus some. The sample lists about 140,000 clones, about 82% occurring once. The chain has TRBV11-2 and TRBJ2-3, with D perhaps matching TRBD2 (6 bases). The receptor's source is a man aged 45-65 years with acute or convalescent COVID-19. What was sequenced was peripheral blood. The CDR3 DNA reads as TGTGCCAGCAGCTTATTAGCGGAGAGCACAGATACGCAGTATTTT. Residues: CASSLLAESTDTQYF.